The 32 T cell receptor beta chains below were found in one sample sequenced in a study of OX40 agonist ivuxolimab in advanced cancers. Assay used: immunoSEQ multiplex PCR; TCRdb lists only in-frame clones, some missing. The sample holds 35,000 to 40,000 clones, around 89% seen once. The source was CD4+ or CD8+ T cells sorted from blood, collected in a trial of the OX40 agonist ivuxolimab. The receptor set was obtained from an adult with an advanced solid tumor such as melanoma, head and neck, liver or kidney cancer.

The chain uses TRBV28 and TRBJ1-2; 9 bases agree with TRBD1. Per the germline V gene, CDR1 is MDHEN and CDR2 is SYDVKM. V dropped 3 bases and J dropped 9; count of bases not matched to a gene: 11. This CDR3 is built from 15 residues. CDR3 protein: CASSFRDRATDSYTF. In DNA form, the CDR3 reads TGTGCCAGCAGTTTCAGGGACAGGGCCACCGATAGCTACACCTTC.

In DNA form, the CDR3 reads TGCAGCGTTCTTACAGGGGGTGGCACTGAAGCTTTCTTT. Its protein product is CSVLTGGGTEAFF. The J gene is TRBJ1-1, the V gene TRBV29-1, with 8 positions matching TRBD1. J gave up 4 bases and V 5 bases, and 6 bases lay outside the gene matches. There are 13 residues in the CDR3. CDR1 and CDR2 (germline): SQVTM, ANQGSEA.

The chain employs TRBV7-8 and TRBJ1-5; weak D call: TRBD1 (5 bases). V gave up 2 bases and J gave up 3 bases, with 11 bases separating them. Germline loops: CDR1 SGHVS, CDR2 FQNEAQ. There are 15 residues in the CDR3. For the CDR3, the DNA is TGTGCCAGCAGCTTATCGCCAGGGTTCAATCAGCCCCAGCATTTT. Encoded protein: CASSLSPGFNQPQHF.

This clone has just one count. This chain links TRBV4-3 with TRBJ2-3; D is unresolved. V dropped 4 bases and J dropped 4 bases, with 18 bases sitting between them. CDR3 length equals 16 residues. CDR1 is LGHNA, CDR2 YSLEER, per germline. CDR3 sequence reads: CASSPSAIRASDTQYF. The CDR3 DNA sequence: TGCGCCAGCAGCCCCAGTGCGATACGGGCGTCAGATACGCAGTATTTT.

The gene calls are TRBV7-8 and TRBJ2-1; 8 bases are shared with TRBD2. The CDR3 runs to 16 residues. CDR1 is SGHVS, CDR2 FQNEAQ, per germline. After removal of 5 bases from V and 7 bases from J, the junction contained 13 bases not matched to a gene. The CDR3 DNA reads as TGTGCCAGCAGCCTGCCTACGGGGGGGCCGTGGAATGAGCAGTTCTTC. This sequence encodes CASSLPTGGPWNEQFF. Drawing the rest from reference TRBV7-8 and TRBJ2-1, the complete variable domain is GAGVSQSPRYKVAKRGQDVALRCDPISGHVSLFWYQQALGQGPEFLTYFQNEAQLDKSGLPSDRFFAERPEGSVSTLKIQRTQQEDSAVYLCASSLPTGGPWNEQFFGPGTRLTVL.

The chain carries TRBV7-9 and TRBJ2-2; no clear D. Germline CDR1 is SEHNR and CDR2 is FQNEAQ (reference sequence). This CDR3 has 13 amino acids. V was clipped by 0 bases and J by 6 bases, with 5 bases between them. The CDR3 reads CASSLASPGELFF. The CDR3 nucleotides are TGTGCCAGCAGCTTAGCGAGCCCCGGGGAGCTGTTTTTT.

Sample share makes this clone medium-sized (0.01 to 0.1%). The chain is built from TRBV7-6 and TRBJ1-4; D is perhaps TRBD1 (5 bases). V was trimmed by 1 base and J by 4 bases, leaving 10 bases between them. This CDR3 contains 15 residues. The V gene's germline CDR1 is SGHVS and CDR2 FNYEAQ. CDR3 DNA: TGTGCCAGCAGCTTAGGGGGCAGCCTTAATGAAAAACTGTTTTTT. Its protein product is CASSLGGSLNEKLFF.

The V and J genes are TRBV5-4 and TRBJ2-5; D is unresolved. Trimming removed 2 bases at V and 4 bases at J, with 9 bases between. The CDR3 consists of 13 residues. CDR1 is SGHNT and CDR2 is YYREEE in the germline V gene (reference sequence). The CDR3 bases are TGTGCCAGCAGCTTCCACGCCGGAGAGACCCAGTACTTC. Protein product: CASSFHAGETQYF.

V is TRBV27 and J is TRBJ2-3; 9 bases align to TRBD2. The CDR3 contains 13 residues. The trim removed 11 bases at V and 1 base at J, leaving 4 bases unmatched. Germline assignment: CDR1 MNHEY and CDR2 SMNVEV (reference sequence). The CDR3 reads CAVRGGGTDTQYF. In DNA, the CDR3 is TGTGCCGTGCGGGGGGGAGGCACAGATACGCAGTATTTT.

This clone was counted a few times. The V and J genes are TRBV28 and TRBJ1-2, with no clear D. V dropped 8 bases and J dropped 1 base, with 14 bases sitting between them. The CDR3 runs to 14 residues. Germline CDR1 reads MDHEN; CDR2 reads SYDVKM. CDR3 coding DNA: TGTGCCAGCGGACCGCCCGGGTATAACTATGGCTACACCTTC. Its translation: CASGPPGYNYGYTF.

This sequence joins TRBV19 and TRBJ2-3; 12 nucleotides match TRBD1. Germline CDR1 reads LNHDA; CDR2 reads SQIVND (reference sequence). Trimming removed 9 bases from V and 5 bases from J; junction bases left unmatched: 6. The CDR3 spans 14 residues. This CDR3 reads CASGTGGFRDTQYF. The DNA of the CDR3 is TGTGCCAGCGGGACAGGGGGCTTTAGAGATACGCAGTATTTT.

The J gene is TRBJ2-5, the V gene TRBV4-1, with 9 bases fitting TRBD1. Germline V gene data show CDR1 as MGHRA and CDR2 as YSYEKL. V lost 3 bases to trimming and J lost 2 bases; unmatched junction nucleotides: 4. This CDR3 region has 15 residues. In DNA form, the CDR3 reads TGCGCCAGCAGCCACCCCGGGACAGGGCAAGAGACCCAGTACTTC. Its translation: CASSHPGTGQETQYF.

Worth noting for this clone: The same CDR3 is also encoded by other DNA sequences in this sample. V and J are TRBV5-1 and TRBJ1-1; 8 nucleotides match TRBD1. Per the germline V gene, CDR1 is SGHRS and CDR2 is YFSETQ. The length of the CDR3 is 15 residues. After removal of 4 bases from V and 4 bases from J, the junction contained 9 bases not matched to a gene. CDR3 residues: CASSVQQGGGTEAFF. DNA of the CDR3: TGCGCCAGCAGCGTTCAACAGGGGGGTGGCACTGAAGCTTTCTTT.

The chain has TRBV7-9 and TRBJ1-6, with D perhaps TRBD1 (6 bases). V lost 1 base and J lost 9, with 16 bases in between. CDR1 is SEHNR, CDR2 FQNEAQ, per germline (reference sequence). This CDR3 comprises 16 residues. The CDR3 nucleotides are TGTGCCAGCAGCTTAGTTTGGGGGGCCGGCGGTTCACCCCTCCACTTT. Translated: CASSLVWGAGGSPLHF. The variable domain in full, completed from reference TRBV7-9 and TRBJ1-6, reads DTGVSQNPRHKITKRGQNVTFRCDPISEHNRLYWYRQTLGQGPEFLTYFQNEAQLEKSRLLSDRFSAERPKGSFSTLEIQRTEQGDSAMYLCASSLVWGAGGSPLHFGNGTRLTVT.

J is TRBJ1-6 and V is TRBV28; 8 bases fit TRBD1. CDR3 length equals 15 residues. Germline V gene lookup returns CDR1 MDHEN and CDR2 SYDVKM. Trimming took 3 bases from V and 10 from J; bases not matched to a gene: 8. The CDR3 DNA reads TGTGCCAGCAGTTTCATGAGACAGGGGTACTCACCCCTCCACTTT. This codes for CASSFMRQGYSPLHF.

CDR3 in amino acids: CASSQSPHGEETQYF. The DNA of the CDR3 is TGTGCCAGCAGCCAAAGTCCCCACGGGGAGGAGACCCAGTACTTC. The V call is TRBV2, the J call TRBJ2-5; D is perhaps TRBD2 (5 bases). Germline CDR1 reads SNHLY; CDR2 reads FYNNEI. Trimming removed 6 bases at V and 5 bases at J, with 19 bases between. The CDR3 contains 15 residues.

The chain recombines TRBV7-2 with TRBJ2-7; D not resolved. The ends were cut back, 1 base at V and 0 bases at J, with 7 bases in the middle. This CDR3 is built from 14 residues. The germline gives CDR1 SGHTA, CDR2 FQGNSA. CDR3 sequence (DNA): TGTGCCAGCAGCTTAGGACCTTTCTCCTACGAGCAGTACTTC. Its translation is CASSLGPFSYEQYF.

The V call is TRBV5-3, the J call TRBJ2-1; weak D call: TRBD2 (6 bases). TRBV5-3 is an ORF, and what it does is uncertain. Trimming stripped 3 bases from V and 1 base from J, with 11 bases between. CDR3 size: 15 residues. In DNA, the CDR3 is TGTGCCAGAAGCTGGGTTGGGAGGTCCTACAATGAGCAGTTCTTC. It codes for CARSWVGRSYNEQFF.

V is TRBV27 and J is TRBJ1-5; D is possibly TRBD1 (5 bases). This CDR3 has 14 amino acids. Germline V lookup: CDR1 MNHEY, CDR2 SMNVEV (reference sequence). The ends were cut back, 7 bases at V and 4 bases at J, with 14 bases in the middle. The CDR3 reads CASTSGTGNQPQHF. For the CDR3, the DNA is TGTGCCAGCACCTCTGGGACTGGTAATCAGCCCCAGCATTTT.

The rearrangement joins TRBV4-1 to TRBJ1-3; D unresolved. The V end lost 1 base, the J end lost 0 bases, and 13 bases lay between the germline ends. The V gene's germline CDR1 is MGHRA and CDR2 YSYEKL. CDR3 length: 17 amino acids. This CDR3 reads CASSQGILVSSGNTIYF. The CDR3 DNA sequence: TGCGCCAGCAGCCAAGGAATCCTCGTGAGCTCTGGAAACACCATATATTTT.

The CDR3 here is CASSQGLAGGHTYEQYF. As DNA, the CDR3 is TGCGCCAGCAGCCAGGGACTAGCGGGGGGACATACCTACGAGCAGTACTTC. The rearrangement joins TRBV4-1 to TRBJ2-7; 15 bases fit TRBD2. Germline trimming cut 3 bases from V and 2 bases from J; bases unmatched to any gene: 5. This CDR3 region has 17 residues. From germline, CDR1 is MGHRA and CDR2 YSYEKL.

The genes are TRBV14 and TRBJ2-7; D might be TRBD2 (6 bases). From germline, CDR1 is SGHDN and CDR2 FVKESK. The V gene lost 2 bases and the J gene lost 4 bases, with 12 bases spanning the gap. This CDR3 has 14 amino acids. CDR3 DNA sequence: TGTGCCAGCAGCCAATCTGGGGAGGATTACGAGCAGTACTTC. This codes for CASSQSGEDYEQYF.

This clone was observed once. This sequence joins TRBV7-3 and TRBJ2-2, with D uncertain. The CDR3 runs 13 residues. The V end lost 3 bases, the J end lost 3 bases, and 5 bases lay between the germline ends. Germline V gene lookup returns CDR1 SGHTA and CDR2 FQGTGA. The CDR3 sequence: CASSLGDTGELFF. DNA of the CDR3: TGTGCCAGCAGCTTGGGCGACACCGGGGAGCTGTTTTTT.

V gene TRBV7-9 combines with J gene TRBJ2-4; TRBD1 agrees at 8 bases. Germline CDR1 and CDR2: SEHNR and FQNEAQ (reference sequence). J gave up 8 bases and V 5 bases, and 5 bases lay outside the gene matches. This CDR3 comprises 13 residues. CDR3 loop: CASSGPDRDIQYF. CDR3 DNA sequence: TGTGCCAGCAGCGGGCCGGACAGGGACATTCAGTACTTC.

In DNA form, the CDR3 reads TGTGCCAGCAGCTTGGCAGGGACCTACGAGCAGTACTTC. Its translation: CASSLAGTYEQYF. J is TRBJ2-7 and V is TRBV5-4; maybe TRBD1 (5 bases). V lost 0 bases and J lost 2, with 6 bases in between. The CDR3 spans 13 residues. From germline, CDR1 is SGHNT and CDR2 YYREEE (reference sequence).

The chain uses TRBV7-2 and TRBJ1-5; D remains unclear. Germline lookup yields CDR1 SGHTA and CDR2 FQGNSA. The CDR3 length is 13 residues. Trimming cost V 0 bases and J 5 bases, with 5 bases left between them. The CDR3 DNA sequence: TGTGCCAGCAGCTTAGCGGTGGATCAGCCCCAGCATTTT. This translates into CASSLAVDQPQHF.

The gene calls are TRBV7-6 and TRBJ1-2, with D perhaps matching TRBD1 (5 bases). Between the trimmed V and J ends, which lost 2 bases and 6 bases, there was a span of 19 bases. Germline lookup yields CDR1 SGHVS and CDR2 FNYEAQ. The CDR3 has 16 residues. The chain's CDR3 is CASSLIRGLANDGYTF. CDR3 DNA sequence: TGTGCCAGCAGCTTAATTCGGGGGTTGGCAAACGATGGCTACACCTTC.

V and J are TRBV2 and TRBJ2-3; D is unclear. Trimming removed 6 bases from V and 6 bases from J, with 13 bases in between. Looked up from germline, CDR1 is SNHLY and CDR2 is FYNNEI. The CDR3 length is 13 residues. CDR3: CASSDPLRDTQYF. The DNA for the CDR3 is TGTGCCAGCAGCGACCCTTTACGGGATACGCAGTATTTT.

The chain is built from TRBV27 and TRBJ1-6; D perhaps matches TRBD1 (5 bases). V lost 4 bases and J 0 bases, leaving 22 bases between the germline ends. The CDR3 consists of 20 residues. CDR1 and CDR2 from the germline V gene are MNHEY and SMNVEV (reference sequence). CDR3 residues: CASSSTLGGITSSYNSPLHF. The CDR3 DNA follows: TGTGCCAGCAGTTCCACCCTTGGGGGGATAACGAGCTCCTATAATTCACCCCTCCACTTT.

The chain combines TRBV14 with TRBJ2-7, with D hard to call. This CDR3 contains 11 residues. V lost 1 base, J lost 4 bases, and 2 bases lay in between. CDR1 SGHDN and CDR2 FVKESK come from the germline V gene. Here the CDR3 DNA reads TGTGCCAGCAGCCAAGCTTACGAGCAGTACTTC. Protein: CASSQAYEQYF.

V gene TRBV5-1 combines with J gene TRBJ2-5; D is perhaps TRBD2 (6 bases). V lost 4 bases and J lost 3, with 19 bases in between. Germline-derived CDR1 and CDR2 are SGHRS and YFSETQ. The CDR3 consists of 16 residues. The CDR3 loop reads CASSPEVAGLEETQYF. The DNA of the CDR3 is TGCGCCAGCAGCCCCGAGGTGGCGGGGCTGGAAGAGACCCAGTACTTC. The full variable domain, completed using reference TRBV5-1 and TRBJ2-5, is KAGVTQTPRYLIKTRGQQVTLSCSPISGHRSVSWYQQTPGQGLQFLFEYFSETQRNKGNFPGRFSGRQFSNSRSEMNVSTLELGDSALYLCASSPEVAGLEETQYFGPGTRLLVL.

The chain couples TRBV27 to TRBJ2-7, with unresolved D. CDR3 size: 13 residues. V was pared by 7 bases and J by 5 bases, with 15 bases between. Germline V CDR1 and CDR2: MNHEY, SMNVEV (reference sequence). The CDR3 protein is CASKTGPLNEQYF. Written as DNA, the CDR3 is TGTGCCAGCAAAACGGGCCCCCTTAACGAGCAGTACTTC.